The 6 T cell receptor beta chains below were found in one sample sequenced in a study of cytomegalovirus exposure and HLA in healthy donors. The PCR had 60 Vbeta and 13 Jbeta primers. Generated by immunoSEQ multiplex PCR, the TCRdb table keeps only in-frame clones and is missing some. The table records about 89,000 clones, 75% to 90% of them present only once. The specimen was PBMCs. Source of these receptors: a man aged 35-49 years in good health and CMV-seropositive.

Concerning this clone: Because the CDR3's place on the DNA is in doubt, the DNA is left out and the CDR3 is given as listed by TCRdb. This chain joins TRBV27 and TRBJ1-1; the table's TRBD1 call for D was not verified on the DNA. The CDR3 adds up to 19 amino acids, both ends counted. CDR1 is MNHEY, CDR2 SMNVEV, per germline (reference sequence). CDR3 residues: CASSLSFRARGRRNTEAFF.

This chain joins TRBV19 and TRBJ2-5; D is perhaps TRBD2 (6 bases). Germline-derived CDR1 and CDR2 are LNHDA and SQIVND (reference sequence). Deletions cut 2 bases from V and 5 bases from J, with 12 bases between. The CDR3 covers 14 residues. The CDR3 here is CASSISTGVETQYF. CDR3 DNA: TGTGCCAGTAGTATATCCACGGGGGTGGAGACCCAGTACTTC.

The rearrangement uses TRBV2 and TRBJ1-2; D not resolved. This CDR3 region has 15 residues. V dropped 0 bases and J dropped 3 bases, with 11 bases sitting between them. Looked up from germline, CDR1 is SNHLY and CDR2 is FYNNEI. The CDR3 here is CASSEAGGTYYGYTF. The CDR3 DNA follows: TGTGCCAGCAGTGAAGCCGGCGGAACTTACTATGGCTACACCTTC.

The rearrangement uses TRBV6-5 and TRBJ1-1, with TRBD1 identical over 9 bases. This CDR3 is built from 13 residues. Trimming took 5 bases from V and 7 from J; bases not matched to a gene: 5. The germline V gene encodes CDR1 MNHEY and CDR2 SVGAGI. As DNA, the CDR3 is TGTGCCAGCAGTCCACAGGGGGCCGGTGAAGCTTTCTTT. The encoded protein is CASSPQGAGEAFF.

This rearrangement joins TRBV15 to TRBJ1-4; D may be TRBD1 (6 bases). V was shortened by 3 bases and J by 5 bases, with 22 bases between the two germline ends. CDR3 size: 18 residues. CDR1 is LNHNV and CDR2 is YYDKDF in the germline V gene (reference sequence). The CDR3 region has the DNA TGTGCCACCAGCAGCGGTGACATTAGGGGGGGGATCAATGAAAAACTGTTTTTT. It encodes CATSSGDIRGGINEKLFF.

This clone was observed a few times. CDR3 region: CASSFRVAGGTDTQYF. The CDR3 nucleotides are TGTGCCAGCAGCTTTCGGGTAGCGGGGGGGACAGATACGCAGTATTTT. This chain joins TRBV7-2 and TRBJ2-3; 11 bases fit TRBD2. This CDR3 has 16 amino acids. From germline, CDR1 is SGHTA and CDR2 FQGNSA. The junction had 5 bases not matched to a gene; V was cut back by 3 bases and J by 3 bases.